This T cell receptor (beta chain) was recorded in a study of Ad26.COV2.S vaccination and SARS-CoV-2 variants. Study observations and caveats: Estimates derived from TCR breadth and depth analyses may have underestimated total T cell responses. Recipients given vaccine exceeded placebo recipients in spike-specific TCR breadth. Post-vaccination spike-specific CD8+ and CD4+ T cell responses reportedly had substantial breadth.

Produced via immunoSEQ multiplex PCR; TCRdb's table is partial and in-frame only. The sample yields about 94,000 clones, approximately 77% seen once. V lost 4 bases, J lost 4 bases, and 14 bases lay in between. This CDR3 is built from 15 residues. Per germline, CDR1 MNHEY and CDR2 SVGAGI. This clone was seen once. Its target is unknown. Sequenced material: peripheral blood, taken after recovery from COVID-19. The chain links TRBV6-5 to TRBJ1-5; weak D call: TRBD1 (6 bases). This receptor was taken from a human donor who had recovered from COVID-19. CDR3 sequence: CASSSITGWNQPQHF. The CDR3 DNA is TGTGCCAGCAGTTCCATCACAGGGTGGAATCAGCCCCAGCATTTT.